A few counts support the clone carrying this T cell receptor beta chain. The antigen is undetermined. This same CDR3 is encoded by further DNA sequences in the sample. The sample belongs to a study of memory CD4+ T cells and cytomegalovirus serostatus. Trimming shortened V by 1 base and J by 5 bases, and 2 bases separated the two germline ends. The CDR3 has 10 amino acids. Germline V gene sequence: CDR1 DFQATT, CDR2 SNEGSKA (reference sequence). The sort gate was single viable CD3+CD4+CD8-CD45RO+ cells for memory CD4+ T cells. Findings and caveats of the study: The CMV-associated TCR signature appears largely within the CD4+ memory repertoire. About 40% of the 164 known CMV-associated TCRbeta sequences appeared in CD4+ memory.

Profiling relied on immunoSEQ multiplex PCR, and the TCRdb table lists in-frame clones only, not all of them. The sample lists 56,000 or so clones; just over 75% were seen once. The J gene is TRBJ2-5, the V gene TRBV20-1, with unresolved D. The receptor comes from an adult in good health and CMV-seronegative. Sample: memory CD4+ T cells from blood. This chain's CDR3 is CSARAETQYF. The CDR3 coding sequence is TGCAGTGCTAGAGCGGAGACCCAGTACTTC.